Listed below are T cell receptor beta chains from one sample, sequenced in a study of T cell responses to AZD1222 COVID-19 vaccine. Only in-frame clones appear in the TCRdb table, and some are missing; sequencing was by immunoSEQ multiplex PCR. Of some 200,000 clones in the sample, roughly 93% were seen once. The source material was peripheral blood, sampled on day 0 of AZD1222 vaccination. Receptors were obtained from an adult in good health. The conserved cysteine and the conserved F or W are not part of the CDR3 here.

j_call v_call cdr3_aa
TRBJ1-3 TRBV29-1 SVEVLPGNTIY
TRBJ2-2 TRBV7-2 ASSPQGGRGTGELF
TRBJ2-7 TRBV9 ASSVGGGGYEQY
TRBJ2-7 TRBV2 ASKGQLVYEQY
TRBJ2-1 TRBV14 ASSQDGSSGRGPRNEQF
TRBJ2-2 TRBV7-8 ASSLVGQGITGELF
TRBJ2-7 TRBV11-3 ASSLNHYEQY
TRBJ1-5 TRBV15 ATSRGGLGALAQH
TRBJ1-1 TRBV27 ASSFGARSFTEAF
TRBJ2-1 TRBV4-2 ASSQDHSGSYNEQF
TRBJ1-2 TRBV7-9 ASSLNRGFHGYT
TRBJ1-1 TRBV7-9 ASSLASTEAF
TRBJ2-2 TRBV2 ASSEASTWQTNTGELF
TRBJ1-4 TRBV29-1 SVEKTEGREKLF
TRBJ2-1 TRBV11-2 ASSQGLGSVEF
TRBJ1-6 TRBV19 ASNPWAEGGNSPLH
TRBJ1-1 TRBV29-1 SVEGAQGATEAF
TRBJ2-7 TRBV18 ASSLGTGLTSGSYEQY
TRBJ2-7 TRBV18 ASSPPWDRYAYEQY
TRBJ1-6 TRBV18 ASSPLAGSSYNSPLH
TRBJ1-1 TRBV24-1 ATSGSGTGPLNTEAF
TRBJ1-2 TRBV19 ASSIDRGYYGYT
TRBJ2-3 TRBV9 ASSPRGDTQY